Listed below are T cell receptor beta chains from one sample, sequenced in a study of cytomegalovirus exposure and HLA in healthy donors. Produced via immunoSEQ multiplex PCR; TCRdb's table is partial and in-frame only. The data contain about 100,000 clones, roughly three quarters of them singletons. The sequenced sample consisted of PBMCs. Source of these receptors: a woman aged 55-69 years in good health and CMV-seropositive. Both conserved end residues are part of each CDR3. The D gene is left open where the match is weak. Not every row has a clone size; where given, it reads once, few, many or a size class.

V	size	J	D	CDR3	DNA
TRBV7-9	NA	TRBJ1-1	NA	CASSSLTGTLNTEAFF	TGTGCCAGCAGCTCCTTAACCGGGACTTTGAACACTGAAGCTTTCTTT
TRBV6-5	NA	TRBJ2-7	NA	CASKAGHEQYF	TGTGCCAGCAAGGCGGGGCACGAGCAGTACTTC
TRBV2	NA	TRBJ2-3	NA	CASQGPVVDTQYF	TGTGCCAGCCAGGGCCCGGTTGTGGATACGCAGTATTTT
TRBV6-5	NA	TRBJ2-7	NA	CASSYDRRTARDGQYF	TGTGCCAGCAGTTACGATCGGCGGACAGCCCGAGACGGGCAGTACTTC
TRBV5-4	NA	TRBJ2-3	NA	CASSLVGGGTDTQYF	TGTGCCAGCAGCTTGGTAGGCGGGGGCACAGATACGCAGTATTTT
TRBV6-6	many	TRBJ2-7	NA	CASEGDAYEQYF	TGTGCCAGCGAGGGCGACGCCTACGAGCAGTACTTC
TRBV23-1	once	TRBJ2-1	NA	CASSSLLAPYYNEQFF	TGCGCCAGCAGTTCCCTCTTGGCACCTTACTACAATGAGCAGTTCTTC
TRBV5-4	NA	TRBJ1-2	NA	CASSLEGNYGYTF	TGTGCCAGCAGCTTGGAGGGGAACTATGGCTACACCTTC
TRBV6-5	few	TRBJ1-3	NA	CASSQQHSGNTIYF	TGTGCCAGCAGCCAACAGCACTCTGGAAACACCATATATTTT
TRBV7-3	NA	TRBJ1-1	TRBD1	CASSLQGSTEAFF	TGTGCCAGCAGCCTACAGGGGTCTACTGAAGCTTTCTTT
TRBV7-3	few	TRBJ1-1	NA	CASSPKGRADLEAFF	TGTGCCAGCAGCCCAAAGGGGAGGGCAGACCTTGAAGCTTTCTTT
TRBV5-1	NA	TRBJ2-3	NA	CASSLPGDTQYF	TGCGCCAGCAGCTTGCCAGGGGATACGCAGTATTTT
TRBV16	NA	TRBJ1-1	NA	CASSPTRGKNTEAFF	TGTGCCAGCAGCCCCACCCGGGGGAAAAACACTGAAGCTTTCTTT
TRBV7-9	NA	TRBJ1-2	NA	CASSLDGGRGYTF	TGTGCCAGCAGCTTAGACGGAGGAAGGGGCTACACCTTC
TRBV7-3	few	TRBJ2-7	TRBD1	CASSLSTGQGYEQYF	TGTGCCAGCAGCTTAAGTACCGGACAGGGCTACGAGCAGTACTTC
TRBV6-1	few	TRBJ1-2	NA	CASSGQGFIGYTF	TGTGCCAGCAGTGGGCAGGGGTTTATTGGCTACACCTTC